A single sample is the source of the 20 T cell receptor beta chains below, sequenced in a study of blood T cell repertoires in COVID-19. TCRdb's table, derived via immunoSEQ multiplex PCR, lists solely in-frame clones and lacks some. The table records approximately 320,000 clones, 85% of them present only once. Material for sequencing was peripheral blood. These receptors came from a human donor in a cohort sampled during active COVID-19.

A note on this clone: Other DNA variants within this sample encode the same CDR3. The gene calls are TRBV5-1 and TRBJ2-7; TRBD1 agrees at 7 bases. V lost 4 bases, J lost 1 base, and 5 bases stayed unmatched. CDR1 is SGHRS, CDR2 YFSETQ, per germline. The CDR3 extends over 14 amino acids. The CDR3 nucleotides are TGCGCCAGCAGCCCAAGGGACAGTTCCTACGAGCAGTACTTC. As protein: CASSPRDSSYEQYF.

V usage is TRBV5-8 and J usage is TRBJ1-1; D is unclear. V was pared by 4 bases and J by 0 bases, with 13 bases between. Germline-derived CDR1 and CDR2 are SGHTS and YDEGEE. The length of the CDR3 is 15 residues. CDR3 DNA: TGTGCCAGCAGCCCAAAGCGTAGGTTGAACACTGAAGCTTTCTTT. This sequence encodes CASSPKRRLNTEAFF. Variable domain in full (rest from reference TRBV5-8 and TRBJ1-1): EAGVTQSPTHLIKTRGQQATLRCSPISGHTSVYWYQQALGLGLQFLLWYDEGEERNRGNFPPRFSGRQFPNYSSELNVNALELEDSALYLCASSPKRRLNTEAFFGQGTRLTVV.

V usage is TRBV13 and J usage is TRBJ1-1, with D possibly being TRBD1 (6 bases). Germline assignment: CDR1 PRHDT and CDR2 FYEKMQ (reference sequence). The CDR3 extends over 12 amino acids. Trimming stripped 0 bases from V and 8 bases from J, with 7 bases between. This chain's CDR3 is CASSLGTGEAFF. Here the CDR3 DNA reads TGTGCCAGCAGCTTAGGGACAGGAGAAGCTTTCTTT.

The rearrangement links TRBV4-2 to TRBJ2-7; 7 bases align to TRBD2. Germline V lookup: CDR1 LGHNA, CDR2 YNFKEQ. The CDR3 is 16 amino acids. V gave up 1 base and J gave up 4 bases; unmatched junction bases: 10. CDR3 nucleotide sequence: TGTGCCAGCAGCCAAGCCCCCAGCGGGGAAGGGTACGAGCAGTACTTC. Its translation: CASSQAPSGEGYEQYF.

V is TRBV15 and J is TRBJ2-7; 12 bases fit TRBD2. V was clipped by 8 bases and J by 2 bases; unmatched bases: 10. From germline, CDR1 is LNHNV and CDR2 YYDKDF (reference sequence). The CDR3 covers 16 residues. DNA of the CDR3: TGTGCCACCGGGGGACTAGCGGGCGTTAAAGCCTACGAGCAGTACTTC. It codes for CATGGLAGVKAYEQYF.

The chain uses TRBV7-6 and TRBJ2-5; no firm D call. The V end was cut by 2 bases, the J end by 1 base, with 11 bases between. The CDR3 spans 15 residues. Germline CDR1 reads SGHVS; CDR2 reads FNYEAQ. CDR3 bases: TGTGCCAGCAGCTTACGGCCTAACAGCCAAGAGACCCAGTACTTC. This translates into CASSLRPNSQETQYF.

CDR3 in DNA: TGCGCCAGCAGGGACAGGGCCACCGGGGAGCTGTTTTTT. Protein sequence: CASRDRATGELFF. The gene calls are TRBV5-1 and TRBJ2-2, with 8 nucleotides matching TRBD1. Germline V CDR1 and CDR2: SGHRS, YFSETQ. V gave up 5 bases and J gave up 4 bases; unmatched junction bases: 1. This CDR3 is 13 amino acids long.

The V and J genes are TRBV30 and TRBJ1-2; 8 positions match TRBD1. The CDR3 loop spans 14 amino acids. V was clipped by 1 base and J by 4 bases; unmatched bases: 5. CDR1 is GTSNPN, CDR2 SVGIG, per germline (reference sequence). CDR3 nucleotides: TGTGCCTGGAGTGGAACAGGGGGGACCTATGGCTACACCTTC. Translated, it gives CAWSGTGGTYGYTF.

The genes are TRBV7-2 and TRBJ2-5, with 11 nucleotides matching TRBD2. Germline V gives CDR1 SGHTA, CDR2 FQGNSA. The ends lost 3 bases at V and 5 bases at J; junction bases unmatched: 5. The CDR3 sequence is 15 residues long. The chain's CDR3 is CASSLTSGVGETQYF. Written as DNA, the CDR3 is TGTGCCAGCAGCTTGACTAGCGGGGTGGGGGAGACCCAGTACTTC.

The chain joins TRBV5-6 to TRBJ1-1; TRBD1 might be the D (5 bases). CDR1 SGHDT and CDR2 YYEEEE come from the germline V gene. This CDR3 is 13 amino acids long. The V and J ends lost 1 base and 5 bases respectively, with 9 bases between them. This chain's CDR3 is CASSLLTETEAFF. The CDR3 DNA sequence: TGTGCCAGCAGCTTGTTGACAGAAACTGAAGCTTTCTTT. The full variable domain, completed using reference TRBV5-6 and TRBJ1-1, is DAGVTQSPTHLIKTRGQQVTLRCSPKSGHDTVSWYQQALGQGPQFIFQYYEEEERQRGNFPDRFSGHQFPNYSSELNVNALLLGDSALYLCASSLLTETEAFFGQGTRLTVV.

The chain couples TRBV7-9 to TRBJ2-3; D might be TRBD2 (7 bases). CDR3 length: 18 amino acids. V shed 2 bases and J shed 8 bases, with 26 bases lying between them. Germline V gives CDR1 SEHNR, CDR2 FQNEAQ (reference sequence). The CDR3 sequence is CASSLNIRRGGRLGTQYF. The DNA for the CDR3 is TGTGCCAGCAGCTTAAATATTAGGAGGGGGGGACGACTGGGTACGCAGTATTTT.

V usage is TRBV9 and J usage is TRBJ2-3, with unresolved D. V lost 0 bases and J lost 0, with 8 bases in between. The CDR3 runs 15 residues. CDR1 is SGDLS and CDR2 is YYNGEE in the germline V gene. The CDR3 DNA reads TGTGCCAGCAGCGTAGACCCCCGGAGCACAGATACGCAGTATTTT. Translating it yields CASSVDPRSTDTQYF.

The J gene is TRBJ2-1, the V gene TRBV27; 8 bases line up with TRBD2. The germline V gene has CDR1 MNHEY and CDR2 SMNVEV (reference sequence). CDR3 length equals 15 residues. V lost 2 bases and J lost 8; bases outside the gene matches: 8. This chain's CDR3 is CASSLRSTSGYEQFF. CDR3 bases: TGTGCCAGCAGTTTACGGTCTACTAGCGGTTATGAGCAGTTCTTC.

Of note for this clone: The same CDR3 can be traced to other DNA sequences in this sample. The CDR3 loop reads CAWSVAGNQPQHF. CDR3 coding DNA: TGTGCCTGGAGTGTAGCGGGAAATCAGCCCCAGCATTTT. This rearrangement joins TRBV30 to TRBJ1-5, with D uncertain. V was shortened by 0 bases and J by 4 bases, with 7 bases between the two germline ends. The CDR3 consists of 13 residues. Germline CDR1 reads GTSNPN; CDR2 reads SVGIG (reference sequence).

V is TRBV28 and J is TRBJ1-5; D possibly corresponds to TRBD1 (6 bases). The CDR3 is made up of 14 amino acids. With 6 bases removed from V and 1 base from J, the gap between germline ends came to 10 bases. Germline CDR1 reads MDHEN; CDR2 reads SYDVKM. CDR3 in DNA: TGTGCCAGCAGCGGACAGACAAGCAATCAGCCCCAGCATTTT. The encoded protein is CASSGQTSNQPQHF.

The chain is built from TRBV15 and TRBJ2-7, with 9 bases fitting TRBD1. The V gene's germline CDR1 is LNHNV and CDR2 YYDKDF (reference sequence). J was trimmed by 3 bases and V by 4 bases; bases with no gene match: 7. This CDR3 region has 15 residues. This chain's CDR3 is CATSTPDRGDYEQYF. DNA of the CDR3: TGTGCCACCAGCACCCCGGACAGGGGTGACTACGAGCAGTACTTC.

The chain couples TRBV4-2 to TRBJ2-5, with 12 bases matching TRBD2. V trimming: 0 bases; J trimming: 5 bases; junction bases outside the gene matches: 7. CDR1 and CDR2 from the germline V gene are LGHNA and YNFKEQ. There are 17 residues in the CDR3. The CDR3 DNA reads as TGTGCCAGCAGCCAAGACCCTAGCGGGGGGGCCGGGGAGACCCAGTACTTC. Translated, it gives CASSQDPSGGAGETQYF.

This clone was counted once. The chain uses TRBV27 and TRBJ1-2; no definite D call. CDR3 length: 13 residues. Germline V CDR1 and CDR2: MNHEY, SMNVEV (reference sequence). Trimming removed 5 bases from V and 1 base from J, with 8 bases in between. The CDR3 is CASSPTVNYGYTF. CDR3 sequence (DNA): TGTGCCAGCAGTCCCACGGTTAACTATGGCTACACCTTC.

This clone has a single count. This rearrangement joins TRBV7-9 to TRBJ1-3, with D maybe TRBD1 (6 bases). V lost 4 bases, J lost 11 bases, and 21 bases lay in between. The length of the CDR3 is 15 residues. Germline CDR1 reads SEHNR; CDR2 reads FQNEAQ (reference sequence). The CDR3 DNA reads TGTGCCAGCAGCTCTGAACAGGGTCGTCTCTTTGCCATATATTTT. It codes for CASSSEQGRLFAIYF. The full variable domain, completed using reference TRBV7-9 and TRBJ1-3, is DTGVSQNPRHKITKRGQNVTFRCDPISEHNRLYWYRQTLGQGPEFLTYFQNEAQLEKSRLLSDRFSAERPKGSFSTLEIQRTEQGDSAMYLCASSSEQGRLFAIYFGEGSWLTVV.

V usage is TRBV11-2 and J usage is TRBJ2-3; 10 bases line up with TRBD1. Germline loops: CDR1 SGHAT, CDR2 FQNNGV. The CDR3 consists of 15 residues. The ends lost 2 bases at V and 4 bases at J; junction bases unmatched: 3. In nucleotides, the CDR3 is TGTGCCAGCAGCTTACGGGACAGGGGAGCAGATACGCAGTATTTT. Its protein product is CASSLRDRGADTQYF.